The 15 T cell receptor beta chains in this list originate from one sample, sequenced in a study of cytomegalovirus exposure and HLA in healthy donors. Sequencing used immunoSEQ multiplex PCR; TCRdb keeps in-frame clones, though not all of them. Of roughly 270,000 clones in the sample, roughly 90% were seen once. The sequenced material came from PBMCs. The receptors derive from a woman aged 18-30 years in good health and CMV-seronegative.

This sequence joins TRBV25-1 and TRBJ1-2, with unresolved D. Germline CDR1 MGHDK, CDR2 SYGVNS. The germline V and J ends were trimmed by 4 bases and 5 bases, with 14 bases remaining between them. The CDR3 length is 14 residues. The CDR3 DNA reads TGTGCCAGCAGTGTCGGGTTTAATCCTTATGGCTACACCTTC. Encoded protein: CASSVGFNPYGYTF.

This clone was observed a single time. The gene calls are TRBV6-5 and TRBJ2-5, with unresolved D. CDR3 size: 14 residues. Trimming took off 5 bases at V and 5 bases at J, with 15 bases between the two ends. Germline loops: CDR1 MNHEY, CDR2 SVGAGI. The CDR3 DNA reads as TGTGCCAGCAGTGCCTTAGCTGGAAGGGAGACCCAGTACTTC. It specifies CASSALAGRETQYF.

This clone has more than one count but fewer than ten. V and J are TRBV30 and TRBJ1-2; TRBD1 aligns across 8 bases. Germline CDR1 GTSNPN, CDR2 SVGIG (reference sequence). This CDR3 is built from 15 residues. After removal of 5 bases from V and 8 bases from J, the junction contained 16 bases not matched to a gene. For the CDR3, the DNA is TGTGCCTGGGCGACGATAGGGACAGGTCCGCGAGGCTACACCTTC. The encoded protein is CAWATIGTGPRGYTF.

V is TRBV5-1 and J is TRBJ2-1; D is perhaps TRBD2 (5 bases). There are 13 residues in the CDR3. Trimming removed 2 bases at V and 4 bases at J, with 7 bases between. Germline V gives CDR1 SGHRS, CDR2 YFSETQ. This chain's CDR3 is CASSLAVYNEQFF. The CDR3 region has the DNA TGCGCCAGCAGCTTAGCGGTTTACAATGAGCAGTTCTTC.

The table lists this clone with a few counts. The CDR3 coding sequence is TGTGCCAGCTCACCTCAGCGCCAGCAAAGCTCCTACGAGCAGTACTTC. Amino acids: CASSPQRQQSSYEQYF. V is TRBV18 and J is TRBJ2-7; D remains unclear. The CDR3 is made up of 16 amino acids. The germline gives CDR1 KGHSH, CDR2 LQKENI. The V end was cut by 3 bases, the J end by 0 bases, with 15 bases between.

The CDR3 region is CASSLAGQGWNTEAFF. The CDR3 DNA reads as TGTGCCAGCAGCTTGGCGGGACAGGGGTGGAACACTGAAGCTTTCTTT. V is TRBV5-8 and J is TRBJ1-1; the match to TRBD1 covers 10 bases. CDR1 SGHTS and CDR2 YDEGEE come from the germline V gene. There are 16 residues in the CDR3. Trimming cost V 0 bases and J 1 base; bases outside gene matches: 3.

With regard to this clone: Other DNA sequences in this specimen translate into the identical CDR3. The rearrangement links TRBV27 to TRBJ2-7; D not resolved. Deletions cut 0 bases from V and 1 base from J, with 4 bases between. This CDR3 contains 13 residues. Germline-derived CDR1 and CDR2 are MNHEY and SMNVEV (reference sequence). The CDR3 coding sequence is TGTGCCAGCAGTTTATCGTTATCCTACGAGCAGTACTTC. Encoded protein: CASSLSLSYEQYF.

This chain joins TRBV5-1 and TRBJ2-5; a possible D gene is TRBD1 (5 bases). Trimming took off 3 bases at V and 4 bases at J, with 10 bases between the two ends. The CDR3 spans 13 residues. CDR1 and CDR2 from the germline V gene are SGHRS and YFSETQ. CDR3 loop: CASSSHTGETQYF. CDR3 nucleotides: TGCGCCAGCAGCTCCCATACAGGAGAGACCCAGTACTTC.

The CDR3 region has the DNA TGCGCCAGCAGCCCCGGACAGGCCGCCTATGGCTACACCTTC. Protein product: CASSPGQAAYGYTF. V usage is TRBV5-1 and J usage is TRBJ1-2; 7 bases match TRBD1. Per the germline V gene, CDR1 is SGHRS and CDR2 is YFSETQ. Trimming removed 4 bases from V and 4 bases from J; junction bases left unmatched: 7. CDR3 length equals 14 residues.

The V and J genes are TRBV13 and TRBJ2-1; 8 positions match TRBD1. The germline V gene encodes CDR1 PRHDT and CDR2 FYEKMQ (reference sequence). The CDR3 totals 15 residues. The V and J ends lost 7 bases and 6 bases, in that order; junction bases with no gene match: 11. CDR3 residues: CASTGGTSRFNEQFF. The DNA of the CDR3 is TGTGCCAGCACAGGGGGCACTAGCAGATTCAATGAGCAGTTCTTC.

This clone was detected only once. J is TRBJ2-2 and V is TRBV7-2; the D is unclear. CDR1 SGHTA and CDR2 FQGNSA come from the germline V gene. The CDR3 has 13 residues. Trimming removed 0 bases from V and 6 bases from J, with 5 bases in between. CDR3 DNA: TGTGCCAGCAGCTTAGCGGGCTCCGGGGAGCTGTTTTTT. This translates into CASSLAGSGELFF.

This chain joins TRBV29-1 and TRBJ2-7; possibly TRBD2 for D (7 bases). The ends were cut back, 7 bases at V and 6 bases at J, with 16 bases in the middle. From germline, CDR1 is SQVTM and CDR2 ANQGSEA. This CDR3 contains 12 residues. CDR3 coding DNA: TGCAGCGCCGGAGCAGGGGAGGGCGAGCAGTACTTC. The encoded protein is CSAGAGEGEQYF.

The chain uses TRBV18 and TRBJ2-7; 7 nucleotides line up with TRBD2. V shed 10 bases and J 3 bases; nucleotides not matched to a gene: 6. Germline CDR1 reads KGHSH; CDR2 reads LQKENI. The CDR3 covers 12 residues. As DNA, the CDR3 is TGTGCCAAGACAGCTAGCGGCTACGAGCAGTACTTC. Translation gives CAKTASGYEQYF. Full variable domain (remainder filled in from reference TRBV18 and TRBJ2-7): NAGVMQNPRHLVRRRGQEARLRCSPMKGHSHVYWYRQLPEEGLKFMVYLQKENIIDESGMPKERFSAEFPKEGPSILRIQQVVRGDSAAYFCAKTASGYEQYFGPGTRLTVT.

The V gene is TRBV15, the J gene TRBJ2-1, with D maybe TRBD2 (6 bases). The germline V and J ends were trimmed by 0 bases and 6 bases, with 21 bases remaining between them. Germline CDR1 LNHNV, CDR2 YYDKDF (reference sequence). The CDR3 extends over 18 amino acids. The CDR3 bases are TGTGCCACCAGCAGAGACCTTCCTTCTGTTGCGGGAAGCAATGAGCAGTTCTTC. Translation gives CATSRDLPSVAGSNEQFF.

The chain carries TRBV9 and TRBJ2-7; 13 nucleotides line up with TRBD2. CDR1 is SGDLS, CDR2 YYNGEE, per germline. V shed 0 bases, J shed 0 bases, and the junction held 3 bases outside the gene matches. The CDR3 sequence is 17 residues long. The CDR3 spells CASSVGLAGGLSYEQYF. CDR3 in DNA: TGTGCCAGCAGCGTAGGACTAGCGGGAGGACTCTCCTACGAGCAGTACTTC.